This T cell receptor beta chain was observed in a study of blood T cell repertoires in COVID-19. Across the whole study: COVID-19 samples from acute and convalescent phases originated in the United States, Italy and Spain. In each case, the material was cDNA or gDNA derived from T cells, B-cell-depleted T cells, or PBMCs.

Original methodology: Nucleated cell number was recorded as an estimate derived from reference gene primer amplification. Sequenced by immunoSEQ multiplex PCR; TCRdb stores in-frame clones only, minus some. That table furnishes V, J and clone size, whereas the DNA furnished D and trimming. In the table there are about 120,000 clones, roughly 79% of which are singletons. This CDR3 is 12 amino acids long. Germline V gene data show CDR1 as MDHEN and CDR2 as SYDVKM. V was trimmed by 8 bases and J by 6 bases, leaving 13 bases between them. This sequence joins TRBV28 and TRBJ1-2; D gene ambiguous. Source material: peripheral blood. This clonotype was obtained from a man in his 70s with acute or convalescent COVID-19. The CDR3: CASRRPGDGYTF. CDR3 nucleotide sequence: TGTGCCAGCCGGAGGCCCGGGGATGGCTACACCTTC.